The 20 T cell receptor beta chains below all came from one sample that was sequenced in a study of shared clonotypes between healthy human individuals. Sequenced by immunoSEQ multiplex PCR; TCRdb stores in-frame clones only, minus some. This table has fewer than 700,000 clones, roughly 79% appearing once. The sequenced sample was PBMCs. These receptors were taken from a woman in her 40s in good health. Some clones in this sample may be carry-over from other donors' samples.

Turning to this clone: The sample contains more than one DNA sequence encoding this CDR3. The CDR3 nucleotides are TGTGCCACCAGCAGAGATCGGGGGAATCAGCCCCAGCATTTT. Amino acids: CATSRDRGNQPQHF. V gene TRBV15 combines with J gene TRBJ1-5; a possible D gene is TRBD1 (5 bases). Germline values: CDR1 LNHNV, CDR2 YYDKDF (reference sequence). This CDR3 spans 14 amino acids. Trimming took 0 bases from V and 4 from J, leaving 7 bases between them. The whole variable domain, remainder taken from reference TRBV15 and TRBJ1-5, is DAMVIQNPRYQVTQFGKPVTLSCSQTLNHNVMYWYQQKSSQAPKLLFHYYDKDFNNEADTPDNFQSRRPNTSFCFLDIRSPGLGDTAMYLCATSRDRGNQPQHFGDGTRLSIL.

A single count supports this clone. This chain connects TRBV6-1 to TRBJ1-2; 7 bases match TRBD1. With V trimmed by 6 bases and J by 6 bases, 7 bases remained unmatched. The CDR3 totals 13 residues. Germline V gene sequence: CDR1 MNHNS, CDR2 SASEGT. The CDR3 protein is CASSERQGDGYTF. The DNA of the CDR3 is TGTGCCAGCAGCGAACGACAGGGTGATGGCTACACCTTC.

A note on this clone: This likely came from a read error, as a far larger clone is one base away. This sample includes further DNA sequences coding for the same CDR3. This chain uses TRBV7-2 with TRBJ1-4; D call uncertain. V lost 5 bases to trimming and J lost 8 bases, with 12 bases between them. This CDR3 is built from 13 residues. Germline loops: CDR1 SGHTA, CDR2 FQGNSA. Here the CDR3 reads CASSPAAVEKLFF. The CDR3, as DNA: TGTGCCAGCAGCCCCGCGGCAGTAGAAAAACTGTTTTTT.

V is TRBV5-1 and J is TRBJ2-3, with 9 bases identical to TRBD2. CDR3 length: 16 residues. Germline assignment: CDR1 SGHRS and CDR2 YFSETQ. V trimming: 0 bases; J trimming: 2 bases; junction bases outside the gene matches: 4. CDR3 protein: CASSLDTSGYTDTQYF. CDR3 DNA sequence: TGCGCCAGCAGCTTGGATACTAGCGGGTACACAGATACGCAGTATTTT.

The CDR3 spells CASSASGSVTGELFF. The DNA for the CDR3 is TGTGCCAGCAGCGCCAGCGGGAGCGTCACCGGGGAGCTGTTTTTT. The chain carries TRBV7-7 and TRBJ2-2; the match to TRBD2 covers 8 bases. Per the germline V gene, CDR1 is SSHAT and CDR2 is FNYEAQ (reference sequence). V was clipped by 5 bases and J by 4 bases; unmatched bases: 6. CDR3 length: 15 amino acids.

The V call is TRBV5-4, the J call TRBJ1-2, with 9 nucleotides matching TRBD1. The CDR3 sequence is 16 residues long. The J segment lost 2 bases and the V segment lost 3 bases, leaving 8 bases of the junction unmatched. Per the germline V gene, CDR1 is SGHNT and CDR2 is YYREEE (reference sequence). The CDR3 loop reads CASSWDGQGTNYGYTF. CDR3 DNA sequence: TGTGCCAGCAGCTGGGATGGACAGGGGACAAACTATGGCTACACCTTC.

The chain has TRBV29-1 and TRBJ1-2, with a possible D match to TRBD1 (5 bases). The V gene's germline CDR1 is SQVTM and CDR2 ANQGSEA. V was trimmed by 3 bases and J by 8 bases, leaving 13 bases between them. There are 12 residues in the CDR3. Written as DNA, the CDR3 is TGCAGCGTTGATTGGGGGGGAACGGGCTACACCTTC. It yields the protein CSVDWGGTGYTF.

The chain couples TRBV20-1 to TRBJ1-1, with D possibly TRBD1 on 5 matching bases. The V and J ends lost 4 bases and 10 bases respectively, with 13 bases between them. The CDR3 contains 11 residues. In germline, CDR1 is DFQATT, CDR2 SNEGSKA (reference sequence). In DNA form, the CDR3 reads TGCAGTGCTACCTCCGGGGGGGGAGCTTTCTTT. It specifies CSATSGGGAFF.

This chain connects TRBV27 to TRBJ1-1; D not certain. Trimming stripped 5 bases from V and 0 bases from J, with 7 bases between. Looked up from germline, CDR1 is MNHEY and CDR2 is SMNVEV (reference sequence). The CDR3 runs 13 residues. The CDR3 is CASSQIMNTEAFF. The CDR3, as DNA: TGTGCCAGCAGTCAAATCATGAACACTGAAGCTTTCTTT.

The chain carries TRBV30 and TRBJ2-5; TRBD2 aligns across 10 bases. Per the germline V gene, CDR1 is GTSNPN and CDR2 is SVGIG (reference sequence). The CDR3 is made up of 15 amino acids. Trimming took 5 bases from V and 5 from J; bases not matched to a gene: 11. CDR3 residues: CAWESLAGVGETQYF. The CDR3 DNA sequence: TGTGCCTGGGAGAGTCTAGCGGGAGTAGGTGAGACCCAGTACTTC.

This clone was counted many times. The chain links TRBV15 to TRBJ2-6; D might be TRBD1 (6 bases). This CDR3 is 16 amino acids long. Germline V CDR1 and CDR2: LNHNV, YYDKDF (reference sequence). V lost 4 bases to trimming and J lost 4 bases, with 14 bases between them. CDR3 coding DNA: TGTGCCACCAGCACCTCTACAGGGACCGGGGCCAACGTCCTGACTTTC. This codes for CATSTSTGTGANVLTF.

In its sample, this clone was seen once. The V and J genes are TRBV11-2 and TRBJ2-2, with 10 bases identical to TRBD2. J was trimmed by 8 bases and V by 1 base; bases with no gene match: 7. Germline V gene lookup returns CDR1 SGHAT and CDR2 FQNNGV. The CDR3 runs to 16 residues. CDR3: CASSLVASGRSGELFF. As DNA, the CDR3 is TGTGCCAGCAGCTTAGTGGCTAGCGGGAGATCTGGGGAGCTGTTTTTT.

The rearrangement uses TRBV15 and TRBJ2-3; 7 nucleotides align to TRBD2. Germline V gene sequence: CDR1 LNHNV, CDR2 YYDKDF (reference sequence). The CDR3 is made up of 15 amino acids. Trimming removed 5 bases from V and 3 bases from J; junction bases left unmatched: 8. The CDR3 protein is CATSSGLGGTDTQYF. The CDR3 DNA reads TGTGCCACCAGCTCCGGTCTGGGAGGGACAGATACGCAGTATTTT.

The V and J genes are TRBV27 and TRBJ2-7; TRBD2 might be the D (5 bases). The CDR3 covers 15 residues. Germline V gene lookup returns CDR1 MNHEY and CDR2 SMNVEV (reference sequence). V was clipped by 2 bases and J by 7 bases, with 18 bases between them. This chain's CDR3 is CASSLMSSSPGEQYF. CDR3 sequence (DNA): TGTGCCAGCAGTTTAATGTCTAGCTCCCCGGGAGAGCAGTACTTC.

This sequence joins TRBV28 and TRBJ2-1, with D perhaps TRBD2 (7 bases). Germline CDR1 and CDR2: MDHEN and SYDVKM. CDR3 length: 15 amino acids. V was cut by 0 bases and J by 5 bases, with 11 bases left in between. CDR3 nucleotide sequence: TGTGCCAGCAGTTTATGGGGGGGGCCTCACAATGAGCAGTTCTTC. Its protein product is CASSLWGGPHNEQFF.

This clone was observed a single time. The chain links TRBV18 to TRBJ1-2, with 8 bases lining up with TRBD1. Germline V gene lookup returns CDR1 KGHSH and CDR2 LQKENI. V shed 3 bases, J shed 8 bases, and the junction held 8 bases outside the gene matches. The CDR3 has 14 residues. The CDR3 region has the DNA TGTGCCAGCTCACCGGGACAGGAGGCGAGGGGCTACACCTTC. Translated: CASSPGQEARGYTF.

The chain recombines TRBV21-1 with TRBJ2-5; TRBD1 is the table's D call and was not checked against the DNA. TRBV21-1 is an annotated pseudogene. There are 14 residues in the CDR3. The CDR3 DNA sequence: TGTGCCAGCAGCATTGCGGACACCGAAGAGACCCAGTACTTC. Translated, it gives CASSIADTEETQYF.

The chain uses TRBV13 and TRBJ1-1; 7 bases are shared with TRBD1. The CDR3 covers 14 residues. After removal of 7 bases from V and 6 bases from J, the junction contained 11 bases not matched to a gene. CDR1 PRHDT and CDR2 FYEKMQ come from the germline V gene (reference sequence). The CDR3 sequence is CASTLGARGSEAFF. As DNA, the CDR3 is TGTGCCAGCACCCTGGGGGCCAGGGGGTCTGAAGCTTTCTTT.

The rearrangement links TRBV29-1 to TRBJ2-5; D is unresolved. The closer fit of TRBJ2-7 to the DNA end suggests the J call may be wrong. There are 13 residues in the CDR3. Per germline, CDR1 SQVTM and CDR2 ANQGSEA. The CDR3 region is CSVVVARTYEQYF. CDR3 bases: TGCAGCGTTGTGGTGGCACGGACCTACGAGCAGTACTTC.

The chain carries TRBV30 and TRBJ2-1; the D is unclear. Deletions cut 4 bases from V and 0 bases from J, with 13 bases between. The germline gives CDR1 GTSNPN, CDR2 SVGIG (reference sequence). This CDR3 region has 15 residues. The CDR3 DNA is TGTGCCTGGACGTCGAGCACTCACTCCTACAATGAGCAGTTCTTC. Translated: CAWTSSTHSYNEQFF.